The text below deals with one TCR beta chain. The entry originates in a study of blood T cell repertoires in COVID-19. In the study overall: T cells, B-cell-depleted T cells, or PBMCs supplied cDNA or gDNA.

CDR3 length: 13 residues. The junction had 6 bases not matched to a gene; V was cut back by 3 bases and J by 9 bases. Germline-derived CDR1 and CDR2 are SQVTM and ANQGSEA. Original data processing: Cell counts per sample came from amplifying reference gene primers. Generated by immunoSEQ multiplex PCR, the TCRdb table keeps only in-frame clones and is missing some. The DNA was the basis for D and trimming; V, J and clone size are from that table. The sample lists hundreds of thousands of clones; approximately 90% were seen once. The sequencing input was peripheral blood. The chain carries TRBV29-1 and TRBJ1-4, with TRBD1 matching 8 bases. The source is a woman between 18 and 29 years old with acute or convalescent COVID-19. In DNA, the CDR3 is TGCAGCGTTGAGTACAGGGGGGAGAAAAAACTGTTTTTT. Translated: CSVEYRGEKKLFF.